The clone carrying this T cell receptor beta chain was seen many times. Antigen specificity is unknown. The entry originates in a study of CD8 T cells in ankylosing spondylitis. Regarding the study as a whole: Previously reported in reactive arthritis synovial fluid and blood were some of the motif variants. Disease-linked clones bore a CD8+ phenotype, appearing relatively rarely in peripheral blood. Within matched ankylosing spondylitis synovial fluid, disease-linked clones were reportedly significantly enriched.

In making TCR beta libraries, quantitative 5'-RACE with molecular barcodes was used. Via MiXCR, TCRdb re-called the 5' RACE reads, giving one row per CDR3 protein. Of about 130,000 distinct CDR3 sequences listed, approximately 10% were seen once; the top ten hold approximately 3.5%. With 5 bases removed from V and 0 bases from J, the gap between germline ends came to 11 bases. This CDR3 comprises 14 residues. Looked up from germline, CDR1 is SQVTM and CDR2 is ANQGSEA. Sequenced material: blood, either unsorted or a sorted T cell fraction (not recorded which). This rearrangement joins TRBV29-1 to TRBJ1-5; TRBD1 is a possible D gene (5 bases). The TCR comes from a male donor with ankylosing spondylitis or in good health (not recorded which). The CDR3 protein is CSVSGEYSNQPQHF. DNA of the CDR3: TGCAGCGTTTCGGGGGAGTATAGCAATCAGCCCCAGCATTTT.